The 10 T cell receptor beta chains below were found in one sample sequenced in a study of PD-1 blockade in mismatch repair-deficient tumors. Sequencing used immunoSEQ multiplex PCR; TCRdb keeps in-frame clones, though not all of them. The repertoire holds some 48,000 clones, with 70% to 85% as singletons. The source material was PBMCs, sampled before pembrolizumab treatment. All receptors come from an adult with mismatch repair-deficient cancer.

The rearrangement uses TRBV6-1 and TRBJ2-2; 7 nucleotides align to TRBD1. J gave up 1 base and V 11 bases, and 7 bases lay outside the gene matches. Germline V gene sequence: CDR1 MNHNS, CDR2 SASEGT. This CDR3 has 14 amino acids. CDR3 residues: CAVRQGENTGELFF. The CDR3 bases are TGTGCCGTCCGACAGGGAGAGAACACCGGGGAGCTGTTTTTT.

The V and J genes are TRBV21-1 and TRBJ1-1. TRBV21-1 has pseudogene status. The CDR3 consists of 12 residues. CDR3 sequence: CASSRRSTEAFF. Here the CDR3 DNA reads TGTGCCAGCAGCCGCAGGAGCACTGAAGCTTTCTTT.

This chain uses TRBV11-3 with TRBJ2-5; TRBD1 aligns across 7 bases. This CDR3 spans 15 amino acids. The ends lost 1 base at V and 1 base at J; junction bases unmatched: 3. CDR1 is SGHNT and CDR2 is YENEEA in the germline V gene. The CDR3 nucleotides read TGTGCCAGCAGCTTAGCAGGGACAGCCCAAGAGACCCAGTACTTC. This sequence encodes CASSLAGTAQETQYF.

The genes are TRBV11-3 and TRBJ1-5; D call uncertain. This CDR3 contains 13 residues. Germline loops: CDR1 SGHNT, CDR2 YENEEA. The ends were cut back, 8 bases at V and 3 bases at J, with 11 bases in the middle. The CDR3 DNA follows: TGTGCCAGCGGCGGGTCCCACAATCAGCCCCAGCATTTT. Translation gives CASGGSHNQPQHF.

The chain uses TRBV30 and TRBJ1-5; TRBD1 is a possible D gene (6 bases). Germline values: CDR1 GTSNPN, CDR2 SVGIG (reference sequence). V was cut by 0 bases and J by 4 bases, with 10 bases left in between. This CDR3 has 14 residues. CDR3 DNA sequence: TGTGCCTGGAGTGTGGGGGCCCCTAATCAGCCCCAGCATTTT. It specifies CAWSVGAPNQPQHF.

For the CDR3, the DNA is TGTGCCAGTCGTGAAGTTTGGGGACTCGACGAGCAGTACTTC. Protein sequence: CASREVWGLDEQYF. The genes are TRBV2 and TRBJ2-7; possibly TRBD2 for D (6 bases). Trimming left V 9 bases short and J 5 bases short, with 20 bases between. The V gene's germline CDR1 is SNHLY and CDR2 FYNNEI. The CDR3 length is 14 residues.

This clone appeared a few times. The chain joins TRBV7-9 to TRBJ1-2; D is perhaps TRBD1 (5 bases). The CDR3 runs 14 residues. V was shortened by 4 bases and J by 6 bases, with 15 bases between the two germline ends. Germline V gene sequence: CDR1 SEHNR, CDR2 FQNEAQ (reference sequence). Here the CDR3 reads CASSSTGTKDGYTF. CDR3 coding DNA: TGTGCCAGCAGCTCAACCGGGACCAAGGATGGCTACACCTTC.

In nucleotides, the CDR3 is TGTGCCAGCAGAGACCAGCCCACTGAAGCTTTCTTT. Residues: CASRDQPTEAFF. The V call is TRBV6-1, the J call TRBJ1-1; no reliable D call. V gave up 6 bases and J gave up 4 bases, with 9 bases separating them. The CDR3 extends over 12 amino acids. Germline V gives CDR1 MNHNS, CDR2 SASEGT.

Here the CDR3 DNA reads TGTGCCAGCTCACCGGTCCCGGGACTGCAAAAGAGAAACACCATATATTTT. Its protein is CASSPVPGLQKRNTIYF. The genes are TRBV18 and TRBJ1-3; D perhaps matches TRBD1 (5 bases). The CDR3 extends over 17 amino acids. V lost 3 bases, J lost 5 bases, and 20 bases lay in between. Germline V gene data show CDR1 as KGHSH and CDR2 as LQKENI.

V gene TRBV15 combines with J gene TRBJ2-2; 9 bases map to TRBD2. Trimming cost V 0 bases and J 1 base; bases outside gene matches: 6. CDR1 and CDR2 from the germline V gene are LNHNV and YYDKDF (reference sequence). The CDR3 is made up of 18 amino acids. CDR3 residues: CATSRDSLAGQNTGELFF. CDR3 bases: TGTGCCACCAGCAGAGATAGCCTAGCGGGACAGAACACCGGGGAGCTGTTTTTT.